This TCR beta chain was found in a study of Tregs in tolerant kidney transplant recipients. Study-level points and caveats: Validation in larger populations is needed because few patients were studied.

TCRdb's table, derived via immunoSEQ multiplex PCR, lists solely in-frame clones and lacks some. Of roughly 250,000 clones in the sample, about 86% are singletons; the top ten hold approximately 0.69%. Thawed PBMCs were FACS-sorted into unstimulated CD4+CD25+CD127- regulatory T cells, CD4+CD25- non-regulatory cells, CD4 and CD8 cells. Between the trimmed V and J ends, which lost 2 bases and 3 bases, there was a span of 15 bases. Germline loops: CDR1 MGHRA, CDR2 YSYEKL. This CDR3 contains 16 residues. This clone has only one observation. Its cognate antigen is unknown. This TCR came from a human donor in good health. Sequencing input: CD4+ T cells from blood. The chain couples TRBV4-1 to TRBJ2-3, with D possibly TRBD1 on 7 matching bases. The chain's CDR3 is CASSQPPGGRTDTQYF. For the CDR3, the DNA is TGCGCCAGCAGCCAACCGCCAGGGGGGAGGACAGATACGCAGTATTTT.